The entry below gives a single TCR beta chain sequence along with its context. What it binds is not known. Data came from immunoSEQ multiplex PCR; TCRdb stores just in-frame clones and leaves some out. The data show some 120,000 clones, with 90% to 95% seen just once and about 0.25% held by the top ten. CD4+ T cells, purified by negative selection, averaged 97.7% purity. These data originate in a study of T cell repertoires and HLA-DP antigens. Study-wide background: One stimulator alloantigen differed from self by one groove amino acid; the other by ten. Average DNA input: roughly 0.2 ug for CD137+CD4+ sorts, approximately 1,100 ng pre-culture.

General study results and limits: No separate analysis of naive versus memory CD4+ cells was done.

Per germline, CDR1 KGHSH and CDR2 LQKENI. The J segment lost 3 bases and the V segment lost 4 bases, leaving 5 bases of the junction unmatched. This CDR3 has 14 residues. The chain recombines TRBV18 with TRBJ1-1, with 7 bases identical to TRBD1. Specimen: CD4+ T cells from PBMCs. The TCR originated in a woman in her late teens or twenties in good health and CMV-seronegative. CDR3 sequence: CASSLTGQDTEAFF. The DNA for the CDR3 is TGTGCCAGCTCACTAACCGGACAGGACACTGAAGCTTTCTTT.